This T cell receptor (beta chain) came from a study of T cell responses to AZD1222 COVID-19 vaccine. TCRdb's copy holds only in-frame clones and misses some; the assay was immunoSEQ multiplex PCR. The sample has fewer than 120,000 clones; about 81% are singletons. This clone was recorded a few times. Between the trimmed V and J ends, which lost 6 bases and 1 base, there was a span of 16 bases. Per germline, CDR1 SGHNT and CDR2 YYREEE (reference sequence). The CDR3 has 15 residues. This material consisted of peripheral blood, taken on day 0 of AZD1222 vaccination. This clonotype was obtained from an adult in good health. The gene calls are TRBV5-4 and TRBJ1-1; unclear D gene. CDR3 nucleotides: TGTGCCAGCACCCGCGCTGGCACTCAGAACACTGAAGCTTTCTTT. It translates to CASTRAGTQNTEAFF.